This paragraph covers one T cell receptor (beta chain) sequence. No antigen is known for it. Trimming cost V 7 bases and J 2 bases, with 12 bases left between them. This CDR3 is built from 13 residues. Germline V CDR1 and CDR2: MNHNY, SVGAGI (reference sequence). The data were obtained in a study of cytomegalovirus exposure and HLA in healthy donors. Study results and caveats: In vitro work confirmed that a few CMV-associated chains recognize CMV antigens. TCR beta sequences reportedly predicted most subjects' HLA-A and HLA-B alleles accurately.

The study ran its PCR with 60 Vbeta and 13 Jbeta primers. Authors' processing steps: Later, an analysis found some 80 million unique TCR beta chains, and around 12 million of these were shared. Libraries were prepared by immunoSEQ multiplex PCR; TCRdb keeps only in-frame clonotypes and omits some of them. That table gives V, J and clone size, and the DNA gave D and trimming. The sample has 55,000 to 70,000 clones, 80% seen once. This clonotype was sampled from a male donor in good health and CMV-seronegative. The rearrangement links TRBV6-6 to TRBJ2-7; D not resolved. Sequenced input: PBMCs. CDR3 in DNA: TGTGCCAGCACCCAGACACAAGCCTACGAGCAGTACTTC. Its translation is CASTQTQAYEQYF.